This TCR beta chain was sequenced during a study of blood T cell repertoires in COVID-19. Study-level information: Nucleic acid was either cDNA or gDNA, and it came from T cells, B-cell-depleted T cells, or PBMCs.

This table comes from immunoSEQ multiplex PCR, and its TCRdb copy is limited to in-frame clones, with some not included. The profile shows about 100,000 clones, 75% to 90% of them singletons. The sample comprised peripheral blood. The sequence was obtained from a man older than 75 with acute or convalescent COVID-19.

CDR3 loop: CASTPGLAGFGETQYF. Written as DNA, the CDR3 is TGTGCCAGCACCCCGGGACTAGCGGGGTTCGGGGAGACCCAGTACTTC. The chain has TRBV7-2 and TRBJ2-5; TRBD2 matches at 13 bases. The germline gives CDR1 SGHTA, CDR2 FQGNSA. J gave up 5 bases and V 7 bases, and 10 bases lay outside the gene matches. The CDR3 is 16 residues long.